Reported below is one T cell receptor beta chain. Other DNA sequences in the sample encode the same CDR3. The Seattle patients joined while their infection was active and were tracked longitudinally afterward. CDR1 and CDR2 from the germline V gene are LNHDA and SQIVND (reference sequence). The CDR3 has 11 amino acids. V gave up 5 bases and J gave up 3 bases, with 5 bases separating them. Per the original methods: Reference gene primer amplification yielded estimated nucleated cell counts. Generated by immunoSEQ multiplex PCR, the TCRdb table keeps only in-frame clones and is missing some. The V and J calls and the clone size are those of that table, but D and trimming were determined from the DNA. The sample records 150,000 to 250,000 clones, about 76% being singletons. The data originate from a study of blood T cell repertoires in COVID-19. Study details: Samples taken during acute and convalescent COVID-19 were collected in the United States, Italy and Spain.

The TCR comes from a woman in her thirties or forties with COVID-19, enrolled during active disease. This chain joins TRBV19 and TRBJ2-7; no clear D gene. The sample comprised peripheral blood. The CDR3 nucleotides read TGTGCCAGTAGTTCCAGCTACGAGCAGTACTTC. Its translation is CASSSSYEQYF.